The source of this TCR beta chain is a study of control samples from healthy donors and cancer patients. The CDR3 sequence is 13 residues long. Germline V gene sequence: CDR1 ENHRY, CDR2 SYGVKD. J lost 5 bases, V lost 6 bases, and 1 base had no gene match. Assay used: immunoSEQ multiplex PCR; TCRdb lists only in-frame clones, some missing. Of 80,000 to 85,000 clones detected, about 88% appear once; the ten largest clones hold 4.5% to 6%. Sequencing was done on a sample of blood. The clonotype comes from a woman between 45 and 60 years old in good health. V and J are TRBV10-3 and TRBJ1-1; TRBD1 agrees at 12 bases. The CDR3 reads CAIRGQGATEAFF. The CDR3 bases are TGTGCCATCAGGGGACAGGGGGCAACTGAAGCTTTCTTT.